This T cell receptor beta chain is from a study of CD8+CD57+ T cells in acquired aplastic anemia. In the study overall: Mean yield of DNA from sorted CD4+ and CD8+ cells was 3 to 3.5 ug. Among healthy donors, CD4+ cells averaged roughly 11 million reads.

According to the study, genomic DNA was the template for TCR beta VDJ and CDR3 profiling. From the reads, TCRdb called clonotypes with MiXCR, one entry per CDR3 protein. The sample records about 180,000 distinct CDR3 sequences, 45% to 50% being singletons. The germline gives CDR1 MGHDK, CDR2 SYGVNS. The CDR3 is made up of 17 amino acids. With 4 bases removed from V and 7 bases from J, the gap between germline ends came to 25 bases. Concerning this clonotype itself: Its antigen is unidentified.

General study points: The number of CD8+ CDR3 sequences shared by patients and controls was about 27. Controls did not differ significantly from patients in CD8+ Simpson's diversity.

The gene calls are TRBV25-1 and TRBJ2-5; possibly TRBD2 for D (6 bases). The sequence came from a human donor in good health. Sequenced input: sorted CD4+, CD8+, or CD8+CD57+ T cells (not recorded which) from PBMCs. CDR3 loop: CASSGVGPGAEFVTQYF. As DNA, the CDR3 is TGTGCCAGCAGTGGCGTCGGACCGGGAGCGGAGTTCGTGACCCAGTACTTC.